The entry below describes one T cell receptor (beta chain). Its antigen remains unidentified. Clones were read by immunoSEQ multiplex PCR, and TCRdb kept only the in-frame ones, dropping some. Of 250,000 to 350,000 clones listed, more than 80% are singletons. This record belongs to a study of cytomegalovirus exposure and HLA in healthy donors. Overall study results and limits: Under in vitro conditions, three CMV-associated chains were confirmed as specific for CMV antigens.

Germline V gene lookup returns CDR1 MDHEN and CDR2 SYDVKM. This CDR3 has 12 residues. With 6 bases clipped from V and 6 bases from J, the junction kept 4 bases outside the gene matches. The donors formed part of the roughly 110-subject validation cohort, distinct from the roughly 630-subject first cohort. This TCR was recovered from a woman aged 18-29 years in good health and CMV-seronegative. The sample comprised PBMCs. This chain links TRBV28 with TRBJ1-2, with 7 bases identical to TRBD1. The CDR3 loop reads CASSQTGNGYTF. The DNA for the CDR3 is TGTGCCAGCAGCCAGACAGGGAATGGCTACACCTTC.